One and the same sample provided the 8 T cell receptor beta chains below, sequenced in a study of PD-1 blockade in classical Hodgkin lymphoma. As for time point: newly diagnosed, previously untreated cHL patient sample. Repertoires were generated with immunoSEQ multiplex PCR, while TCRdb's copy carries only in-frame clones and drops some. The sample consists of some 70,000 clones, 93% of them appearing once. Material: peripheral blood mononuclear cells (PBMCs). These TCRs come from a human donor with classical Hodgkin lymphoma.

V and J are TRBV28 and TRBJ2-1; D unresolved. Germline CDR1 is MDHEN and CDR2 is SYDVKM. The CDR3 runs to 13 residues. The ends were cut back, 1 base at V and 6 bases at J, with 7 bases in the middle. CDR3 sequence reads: CASSLSYSNEQFF. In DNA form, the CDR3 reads TGTGCCAGCAGTTTATCGTACAGCAATGAGCAGTTCTTC.

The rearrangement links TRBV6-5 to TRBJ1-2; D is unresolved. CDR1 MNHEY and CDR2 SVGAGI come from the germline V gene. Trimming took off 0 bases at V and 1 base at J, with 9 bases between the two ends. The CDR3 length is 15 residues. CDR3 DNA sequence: TGTGCCAGCAGTTACTCCTCCGAGCTTAACTATGGCTACACCTTC. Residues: CASSYSSELNYGYTF.

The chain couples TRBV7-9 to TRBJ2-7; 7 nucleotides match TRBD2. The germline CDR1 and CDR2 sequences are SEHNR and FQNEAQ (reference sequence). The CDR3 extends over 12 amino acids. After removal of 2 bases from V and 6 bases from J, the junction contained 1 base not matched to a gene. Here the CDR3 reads CASSLWEGEQYF. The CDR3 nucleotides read TGTGCCAGCAGCTTATGGGAGGGCGAGCAGTACTTC. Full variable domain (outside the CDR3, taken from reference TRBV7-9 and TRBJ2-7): DTGVSQNPRHKITKRGQNVTFRCDPISEHNRLYWYRQTLGQGPEFLTYFQNEAQLEKSRLLSDRFSAERPKGSFSTLEIQRTEQGDSAMYLCASSLWEGEQYFGPGTRLTVT.

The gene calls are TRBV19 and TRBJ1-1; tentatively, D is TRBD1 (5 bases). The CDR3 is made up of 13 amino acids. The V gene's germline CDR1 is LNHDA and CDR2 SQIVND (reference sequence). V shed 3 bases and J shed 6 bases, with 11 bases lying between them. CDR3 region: CASSMTQGPEAFF. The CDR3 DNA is TGTGCCAGTAGTATGACCCAGGGCCCTGAAGCTTTCTTT.

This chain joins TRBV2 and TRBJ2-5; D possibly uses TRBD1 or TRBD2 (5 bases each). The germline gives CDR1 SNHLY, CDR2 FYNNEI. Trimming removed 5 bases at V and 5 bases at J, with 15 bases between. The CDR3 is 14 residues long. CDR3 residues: CASSPADGGETQYF. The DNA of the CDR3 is TGTGCCAGCAGTCCCGCGGATGGGGGTGAGACCCAGTACTTC.

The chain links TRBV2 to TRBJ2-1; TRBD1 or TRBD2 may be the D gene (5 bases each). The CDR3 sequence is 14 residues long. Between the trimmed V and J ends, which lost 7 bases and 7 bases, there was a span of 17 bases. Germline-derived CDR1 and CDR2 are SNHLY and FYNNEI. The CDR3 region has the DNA TGTGCCAGCATGTGGTTCGGGGCGCGGAATGAGCAGTTCTTC. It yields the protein CASMWFGARNEQFF.

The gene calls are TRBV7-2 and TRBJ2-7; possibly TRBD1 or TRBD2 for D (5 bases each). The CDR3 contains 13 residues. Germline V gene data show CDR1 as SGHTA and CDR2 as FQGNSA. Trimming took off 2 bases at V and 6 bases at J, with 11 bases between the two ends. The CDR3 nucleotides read TGTGCCAGCAGCTTATTCAGGGAGTCCGAGCAGTACTTC. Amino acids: CASSLFRESEQYF.

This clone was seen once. The CDR3 sequence: CASRQQGSPAFF. CDR3 bases: TGTGCCAGCAGGCAACAGGGTTCACCAGCTTTCTTT. V is TRBV6-6 and J is TRBJ1-1, with D possibly matching TRBD1 (6 bases). The CDR3 is made up of 12 amino acids. The ends were cut back, 6 bases at V and 10 bases at J, with 15 bases in the middle. Looked up from germline, CDR1 is MNHNY and CDR2 is SVGAGI (reference sequence).